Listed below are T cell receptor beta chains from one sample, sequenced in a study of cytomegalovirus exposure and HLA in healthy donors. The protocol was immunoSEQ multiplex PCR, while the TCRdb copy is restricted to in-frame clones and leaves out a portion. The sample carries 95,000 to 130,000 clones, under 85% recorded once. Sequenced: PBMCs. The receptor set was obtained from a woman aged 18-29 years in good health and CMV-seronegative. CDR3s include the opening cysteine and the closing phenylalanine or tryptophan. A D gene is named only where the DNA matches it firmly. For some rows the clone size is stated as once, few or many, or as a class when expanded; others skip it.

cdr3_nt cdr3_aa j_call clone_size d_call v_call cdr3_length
TGTGCCAGCACAGCGGGGATCACTGAAGCTTTCTTT CASTAGITEAFF TRBJ1-1 few . TRBV6-1 12
TGTGCCAGTAGTATTTCAACGAGGGATACGCAGTATTTT CASSISTRDTQYF TRBJ2-3 . . TRBV19 13
TGTGCCAGCAGCGAATCTAGCGGGGTACAAGAGACCCAGTACTTC CASSESSGVQETQYF TRBJ2-5 . TRBD2 TRBV9 15
TGTGCCAGCAGTGAAAGAGCGACAGGGGGCTTTGAAGCTTTCTTT CASSERATGGFEAFF TRBJ1-1 medium-sized TRBD1 TRBV6-1 15
TGTGCCAGCAGTTACGGGATCCAAGAGACCCAGTACTTC CASSYGIQETQYF TRBJ2-5 once . TRBV7-9 13
TGCGCCAGCAGCCTTGGGACAGGCAATCAGCCCCAGCATTTT CASSLGTGNQPQHF TRBJ1-5 few TRBD1 TRBV5-1 14
TGCGCCAGCAGCTTCGGGGACAGGGGTTCCCGCTCCTATAATTCACCCCTCCACTTT CASSFGDRGSRSYNSPLHF TRBJ1-6 . TRBD1 TRBV5-1 19
TGTGCGAGCAGCCGGAGGGTCACAGATACGCAGTATTTT CASSRRVTDTQYF TRBJ2-3 . . TRBV7-8 13
TGTGCCAGCACCAGGGAAGGAAACTACACCTTC CASTREGNYTF TRBJ1-2 . . TRBV6-1 11
TGTGCCAGCTCACCACCGACACTCCTTAATGAGCAGTTCTTC CASSPPTLLNEQFF TRBJ2-1 . . TRBV18 14
TGTGCCAGCAGCTTAAGGCGGGAGTCTTACACTGAAGCTTTCTTT CASSLRRESYTEAFF TRBJ1-1 few . TRBV7-2 15